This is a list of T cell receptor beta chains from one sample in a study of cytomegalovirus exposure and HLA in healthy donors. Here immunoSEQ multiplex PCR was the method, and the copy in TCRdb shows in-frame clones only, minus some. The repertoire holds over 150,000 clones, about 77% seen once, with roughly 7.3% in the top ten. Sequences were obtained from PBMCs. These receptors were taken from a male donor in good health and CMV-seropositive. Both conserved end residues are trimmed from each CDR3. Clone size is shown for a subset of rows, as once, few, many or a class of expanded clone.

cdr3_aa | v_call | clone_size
ASSIRTGRGTNEKLF | TRBV19 | .
ASSDSGDRGSSPLH | TRBV6-4 | few
ASSPGDGAYGEQY | TRBV5-1 | .
ASSLVGTALPGQPQH | TRBV7-2 | .
ASSIPGLAARTQY | TRBV19 | .
ASSQSIQSQNTEAF | TRBV23-1 | .
ASSLNLRGNSYEQY | TRBV5-1 | many
ASSPGSGGPGYTQY | TRBV13 | .
ASSVATYRGGTGELF | TRBV9 | .
ASSLEMFGYDTDTQY | TRBV7-9 | .
ASTPPGLSTDTQY | TRBV7-9 | .
AWSHIQNPNYGYT | TRBV30 | once
ASSMAGARTDTQY | TRBV5-1 | .